This T cell receptor beta chain comes out of a study of technical replicates of blood from a few donors. Trimming left V 0 bases short and J 3 bases short, with 14 bases between. The germline V gene encodes CDR1 MNHEY and CDR2 SMNVEV (reference sequence). The CDR3 spans 16 residues. Data came from immunoSEQ multiplex PCR; TCRdb stores just in-frame clones and leaves some out. This repertoire shows almost 70,000 clones, approximately 90% found once; its top ten account for around 0.37%. The rearrangement uses TRBV27 and TRBJ1-1; possibly TRBD1 for D (6 bases). The sequence derives from a human donor in good health. Sequenced: T cells isolated from PBMCs. CDR3 region: CASSLSVGDTYTEAFF. DNA of the CDR3: TGTGCCAGCAGTTTATCTGTTGGGGACACTTACACTGAAGCTTTCTTT.